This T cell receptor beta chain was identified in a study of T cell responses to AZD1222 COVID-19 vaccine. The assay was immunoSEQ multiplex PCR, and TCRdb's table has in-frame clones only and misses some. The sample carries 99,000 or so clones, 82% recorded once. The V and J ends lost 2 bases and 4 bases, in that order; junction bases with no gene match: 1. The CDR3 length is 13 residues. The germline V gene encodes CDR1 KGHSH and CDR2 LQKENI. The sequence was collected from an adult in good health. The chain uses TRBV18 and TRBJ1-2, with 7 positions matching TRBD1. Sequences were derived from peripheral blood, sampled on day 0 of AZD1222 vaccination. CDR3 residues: CASSPGQAYGYTF. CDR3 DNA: TGTGCCAGCTCACCAGGACAGGCCTATGGCTACACCTTC.